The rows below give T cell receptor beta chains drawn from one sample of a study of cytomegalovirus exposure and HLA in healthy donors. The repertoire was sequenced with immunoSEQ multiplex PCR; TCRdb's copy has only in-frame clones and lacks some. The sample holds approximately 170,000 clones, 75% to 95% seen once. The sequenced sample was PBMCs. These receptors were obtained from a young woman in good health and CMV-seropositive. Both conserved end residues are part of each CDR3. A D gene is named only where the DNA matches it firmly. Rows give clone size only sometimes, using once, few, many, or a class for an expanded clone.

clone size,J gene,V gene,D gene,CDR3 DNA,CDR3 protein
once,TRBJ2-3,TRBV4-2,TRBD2,TGTGCCAGCAGCCAAGAACTTGGCGGGGGGGCCGAGGATACGCAGTATTTT,CASSQELGGGAEDTQYF
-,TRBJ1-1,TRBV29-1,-,TGCAGCGTTGTATCCAGGGGTTGGTGGACTGAAGCTTTCTTT,CSVVSRGWWTEAFF
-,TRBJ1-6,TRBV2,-,TGTGCCAGCAGTGAAGAGGGGCTGGGGGGTTCACCCCTCCACTTT,CASSEEGLGGSPLHF
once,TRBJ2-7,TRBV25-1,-,TGTGCCAGCAGTGAGACATCTAAGGCCCCTCAGTACTTC,CASSETSKAPQYF
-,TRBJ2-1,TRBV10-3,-,TGTGCCATCAGACGCCGGGAGTACAATGAGCAGTTCTTC,CAIRRREYNEQFF
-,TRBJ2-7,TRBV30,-,TGTGCCTGGAGGCGGGGTAGCAACGAGCAGTACTTC,CAWRRGSNEQYF
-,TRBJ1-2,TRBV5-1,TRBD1,TGCGCCAGCAGCTCCTCGACAGGGCGGGGCTATGGCTACACCTTC,CASSSSTGRGYGYTF
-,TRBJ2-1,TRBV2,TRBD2,TGTGCCAGCAAGCGGGAGCTGGAGAATGAGCAGTTCTTC,CASKRELENEQFF
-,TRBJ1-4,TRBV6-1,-,TGTGCCACCTCAAACTCCATCTCAACTAATGAAAAACTGTTTTTT,CATSNSISTNEKLFF
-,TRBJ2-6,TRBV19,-,TGTGCCAGTAGTATAGTCCCGGGAACTGGGGCCAACGTCCTGACTTTC,CASSIVPGTGANVLTF
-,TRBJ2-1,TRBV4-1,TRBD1,TGCGCCAGCAGCCTAAACCCCGGGACAGGGACTAATGAGCAGTTCTTC,CASSLNPGTGTNEQFF
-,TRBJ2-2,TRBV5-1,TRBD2,TGCGCCAGCAGCTTGGCGGGAGGGCCGGCCGGGGAGCTGTTTTTT,CASSLAGGPAGELFF
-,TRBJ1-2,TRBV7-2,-,TGTGCCAGCAGCTTAGGTACAGGAGGGTATGGCTACACCTTC,CASSLGTGGYGYTF
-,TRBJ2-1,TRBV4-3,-,TGCGCCAGCAGCCAGGACACGAGCTCCTACAATGAGCAGTTCTTC,CASSQDTSSYNEQFF
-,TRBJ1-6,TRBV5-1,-,TGCGCCAGCAGCTTGTGGGGTCCCCAGGGGAGGGATTCACCCCTCCACTTT,CASSLWGPQGRDSPLHF
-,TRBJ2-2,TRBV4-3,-,TGCGCCAGCAGCCAAGGAGGCACCGGGGAGCTGTTTTTT,CASSQGGTGELFF